A selection of T cell receptor delta chains follows, all from one sample in a study of human gamma delta and Vdelta1 T cells. The antigens for these receptors are not known. TCRdb called clones from the PCR reads again using CATT. The repertoire holds roughly 13,000 delta-chain clones, with around 50% as singletons. The sample was Vdelta1 gamma-delta T cells from blood grown in culture (DOT cells). All receptors derive from a human donor in good health. Each CDR3 is given without its conserved first and last residue. Each record gives: V gene, CDR3 protein.

>TRDV3
ASKYKTLLLISTGGSGYTDKLI
>TRDV1
ALLRGGFPYSAQLF
>TRDV1
ALGEKDRSFSCPGTTDKLI
>TRDV1
ALQPKRPSDNWGIIVGIQTDKLI
>TRDV1
ALGHSYVGASSWDTRQMF
>TRDV1
ALGESNLREENCRGIIEPLI
>TRDV1
ALGELSIPISGGYAEEVTDKLI
>TRDV1
ALGELLTYKYWGKLI
>TRDV1
ALGDSAHSPNQLGDTPDKLI
>TRDV1
ALRNWGIRESRYTDKLI
>TRDV1
ALGEKGLPTDRGSTTDKLI
>TRDV1
ALGELKGSYGTGGSLGDKLI
>TRDV1
ALGEYKVLGDRWADKLI